This T cell receptor (beta chain) was profiled in a study of post-analysis software for immune sequencing data. The study's findings and limits: Compared with controls, patients showed significantly lower normalized Chao1 diversity. TRBV5-6, TRBV5-1 and TRBV20-1 were among roughly five TRBV segments more frequent in patients than controls. The F measure placed samples prepared in the same batch into strongly shared clusters.

Notes on this clonotype: Its antigen is currently unknown.

The CDR3 totals 14 residues. Trimming at V came to 8 bases and at J to 4 bases, leaving 9 bases not matched to a gene. Looked up from germline, CDR1 is MNHEY and CDR2 is SMNVEV (reference sequence). Unique molecular identifiers were built into the TCR beta cDNA libraries. TCRdb independently ran MiXCR on the PCR reads; one entry per CDR3 protein. The sample comprises 650,000 to 850,000 distinct CDR3 sequences, 35% to 55% of which are singletons, and over 4.5% rests with the top ten. This receptor was taken from a girl between 10 and 17 years old with multiple sclerosis. V usage is TRBV27 and J usage is TRBJ2-3; 7 bases agree with TRBD2. The specimen was blood. CDR3 DNA sequence: TGTGCCAGCTCTGCCGGACTAGTGGCAGATACGCAGTATTTT. Translating gives CASSAGLVADTQYF.